The clone carrying this TCR beta chain was picked up many times. The antigen is unknown. These data originate in a study of spatial heterogeneity in lung cancer. On the study more broadly: Detection consistently captured more beta-chain sequences than alpha-chain sequences.

TCRdb recomputed calls from the 5' RACE reads with MiXCR, one row per CDR3 protein. The repertoire holds some 50,000 distinct CDR3 sequences, with roughly 7.6% as singletons. Documented time point: sample taken at primary tumor resection. Sequencing of whole RNA from tumor, nontumor lung or frozen PBMC involved no sorting. Untreated early-stage non-small cell lung cancer patients, 55 to 85 in total, were the donors. V was shortened by 8 bases and J by 0 bases, with 14 bases between the two germline ends. This CDR3 has 16 amino acids. Germline values: CDR1 MDHEN, CDR2 SYDVKM. Study-wide results and caveats: Blood contained ubiquitous expanded tumor TCRs more at resection than at follow-up.

This clonotype was obtained from a female donor with early-stage non-small cell lung cancer. The V gene is TRBV28, the J gene TRBJ2-6; D possibly corresponds to TRBD2 (5 bases). This material consisted of PBMCs, taken at surgery. The CDR3 sequence: CASRGQSNSGANVLTF. As DNA, the CDR3 is TGTGCCAGCCGAGGGCAGAGCAACTCTGGGGCCAACGTCCTGACTTTC.